This T cell receptor beta chain is from a study of T-cell reconstitution after alpha-beta-depleted transplantation in children. The authors prepared the TCRbeta library with unique molecular identifiers. TCRdb itself ran the PCR reads through MiXCR, one entry per CDR3 protein. The sample shows roughly 350,000 distinct CDR3 sequences, 10% of them seen only once. The germline V gene encodes CDR1 SNHLY and CDR2 FYNNEI. This CDR3 contains 14 residues. The germline V and J ends were trimmed by 4 bases and 3 bases, with 12 bases remaining between them. V is TRBV2 and J is TRBJ1-1; tentatively, D is TRBD1 (6 bases). Sequencing used PBMCs from the stem cell graft donor, obtained from the stem cell graft. The clonotype comes from a human donor who donated a stem cell graft to a child with acute lymphoblastic leukemia. CDR3 residues: CASSVNRAYTEAFF. As DNA, the CDR3 is TGTGCCAGCAGTGTAAACAGGGCTTACACTGAAGCTTTCTTT.